This T cell receptor beta chain stems from a study of blood T cell repertoires in COVID-19 (dated by TCRdb to 2018 to 2020). With regard to the full study: The collaborator samples originated in the United States, Italy and Spain and spanned the acute and convalescent phases of COVID-19. The prospective study material was composed of cDNA or gDNA derived from T cells, B-cell-depleted T cells, or PBMCs. Subjects who had been exposed to COVID-19, were actively infected with it, or had recovered from it provided the deeply sampled blood TCRbeta repertoires that made up the dataset. Samples were obtained from the ongoing ImmuneRACE study (first 160 participants) and from over a thousand subjects provided by 6 global collaborators. Sample metadata almost always included a de-identified subject ID, COVID-19 status, age in years and sex. The repertoires were made available in a free public database intended to serve as a resource for research on the immune response to SARS-CoV-2. Where HLA class I and class II types were available, the types were taken from metadata supplied by the sample provider, not from assay-based typing.

This clone was detected once. The clone's antigen remains unknown. Base qualities are not at hand, and no much larger clone is one base apart. The trim is 3 bases for V and 4 bases for J, with a gap of 18 bases between the germline ends. The CDR3 runs 16 amino acids, cysteine and phenylalanine included. Only CDR3 DNA is held: 48 bases, read in frame from base 1. Based on the germline V gene, the CDR1 and CDR2 sequences are SGDLS and YYNGEE. The paper as a whole reports these results and caveats: Clinical and demographic metadata were provided uncurated, with the amount varying by source and participant.

TCRbeta CDR3 regions were amplified from genomic DNA using the immunoSEQ Assay, a bias-controlled multiplex PCR. On the study's bioinformatics: The number of nucleated cells in each sample was estimated by amplification of reference gene primers within the assay. To quantify the absolute abundance of each unique TCRbeta CDR3 rearrangement, sequence reads were collapsed and filtered. Productive Simpson clonality was computed per sample as the square root of Simpson's diversity index over productive rearrangements. TCRdb carries this immuneACCESS record with in-frame sequences only. Its versions omit some clonotypes, under half of them owing to an unresolved V gene in the studies checked, with the rest unexplained. That table furnishes V, J and clone size, whereas the DNA furnished D and trimming. The sample records about 270,000 clones, around nine tenths of which are singletons. The ten largest clones take up about 9.2% of the sample.

Samples from volunteer blood donors who had recovered from COVID-19 were contributed by a second Seattle source. Each collaborating institution followed its own protocols to collect whole blood in K2EDTA tubes. For TCRbeta analysis, collaborators shipped samples in one of three forms: frozen whole blood, isolated PBMCs, or DNA extracted from either of those sample types. The clonotype was recovered from a middle-aged man who had recovered from COVID-19. The sequence is built from TRBV9 and TRBJ2-3; the D gene cannot be resolved reliably. Sequencing was carried out using peripheral blood. In nucleotides, the sequence is TGTGCCAGCAGCGCGTACGGAGATTTAAAGGCAGATACGCAGTATTTT. Its protein reads: CASSAYGDLKADTQYF.